These T cell receptor beta chains were read from a single sample in a study of cytomegalovirus exposure and HLA in healthy donors. Assay used: immunoSEQ multiplex PCR; TCRdb lists only in-frame clones, some missing. The repertoire holds 180,000 or so clones, just over 75% seen once, with 1.4% in the top ten. Sequenced: PBMCs. These TCRs come from a young man in good health and CMV-seronegative. Both conserved end residues are part of each CDR3. The order of the fields is J gene, V gene, clone size, D gene, CDR3 protein, CDR3 DNA. D genes are given only for firm matches. Size tells how often a clone was seen (once, few, many) or the class of an expanded clone, and some rows leave it out.

>TRBJ1-4|TRBV4-3|few|TRBD1
CASSQGQGGGEKLFF
TGCGCCAGCAGCCAAGGACAGGGAGGCGGCGAAAAACTGTTTTTT
>TRBJ1-1|TRBV5-1|once|.
CASSLDRQLNTEAFF
TGCGCCAGCAGCTTGGATCGACAGCTGAACACTGAAGCTTTCTTT
>TRBJ2-7|TRBV10-3|.|TRBD1
CAIRGDRGLIEQYF
TGTGCCATCAGGGGGGACAGGGGGCTTATCGAGCAGTACTTC
>TRBJ1-1|TRBV5-5|few|TRBD1
CASSLAGQGETEAFF
TGTGCCAGCAGCTTGGCCGGGCAGGGGGAGACTGAAGCTTTCTTT
>TRBJ2-1|TRBV7-3|.|.
CASSLTVQNNEQFF
TGTGCCAGCAGCTTAACGGTCCAGAACAATGAGCAGTTCTTC
>TRBJ2-6|TRBV2|.|TRBD1
CASSEFFIGQDRAGANVLTF
TGTGCCAGCAGTGAATTCTTTATCGGCCAGGACAGGGCTGGGGCCAACGTCCTGACTTTC
>TRBJ2-5|TRBV13|.|TRBD2
CASSLGLAGGKQETQYF
TGTGCCAGCAGCTTAGGATTAGCGGGAGGTAAACAAGAGACCCAGTACTTC
>TRBJ2-7|TRBV11-3|.|TRBD1
CASSYRQGSQYF
TGTGCCAGCAGCTATAGACAGGGTTCGCAGTACTTC
>TRBJ1-2|TRBV10-3|.|.
CAISEGRSGAGGYTF
TGTGCCATCAGTGAAGGTCGTTCAGGGGCAGGGGGCTACACCTTC
>TRBJ1-1|TRBV7-9|.|.
CASSSTTDMNTEAFF
TGTGCCAGCAGCTCGACGACAGATATGAACACTGAAGCTTTCTTT
>TRBJ2-1|TRBV7-9|.|TRBD1
CASRPRTGSSYNEQFF
TGTGCCAGCAGACCCCGGACAGGGAGCTCCTACAATGAGCAGTTCTTC
>TRBJ2-7|TRBV7-9|once|.
CASSTPGSYEQYF
TGTGCCAGCAGCACCCCAGGATCCTACGAGCAGTACTTC
>TRBJ2-5|TRBV6-5|few|.
CASSYSRGGAGETQYF
TGTGCCAGCAGTTACTCGAGGGGGGGGGCTGGCGAGACCCAGTACTTC
>TRBJ1-1|TRBV11-2|.|.
CASSLDNREAFF
TGTGCCAGCAGCTTAGATAACAGGGAAGCTTTCTTT
>TRBJ2-3|TRBV7-8|.|TRBD2
CASSLWGGADTQYF
TGTGCCAGCAGCTTATGGGGGGGGGCAGATACGCAGTATTTT
>TRBJ2-7|TRBV19|.|TRBD2
CASSLAGTYEQYF
TGTGCCAGTAGTTTAGCGGGGACCTACGAGCAGTACTTC
>TRBJ1-1|TRBV11-3|.|TRBD1
CASSPRSNRGGTEAFF
TGTGCCAGCAGCCCAAGATCCAACAGGGGGGGTACTGAAGCTTTCTTT
>TRBJ1-1|TRBV23-1|.|.
CASSQEVGGKAFF
TGCGCCAGCAGTCAGGAGGTTGGGGGCAAAGCTTTCTTT
>TRBJ1-2|TRBV10-3|.|.
CAISPGERYTF
TGTGCCATCAGCCCGGGAGAGCGCTACACCTTC
>TRBJ1-2|TRBV7-2|few|TRBD1
CASKRGQGAIRIYGYTF
TGTGCCAGCAAACGAGGACAGGGGGCTATTAGGATCTATGGCTACACCTTC
>TRBJ1-2|TRBV7-2|.|.
CASSLGEATLYGYTF
TGTGCCAGCAGCTTAGGAGAAGCCACGCTATATGGCTACACCTTC
>TRBJ2-6|TRBV4-2|.|TRBD2
CASSHVSLSGGPASGANVLTF
TGTGCCAGCAGCCATGTCAGCCTCAGCGGGGGGCCCGCCTCTGGGGCCAACGTCCTGACTTTC
>TRBJ2-7|TRBV29-1|few|.
CSVERGATEQYF
TGCAGCGTTGAGCGTGGAGCGACCGAGCAGTACTTC
>TRBJ1-1|TRBV19|.|.
CASSIGLGSMNTEAFF
TGTGCCAGTAGTATAGGGTTGGGCAGCATGAACACTGAAGCTTTCTTT
>TRBJ2-1|TRBV27|few|TRBD2
CASSGLTSGGATNEQFF
TGTGCCAGCAGTGGCTTGACTAGCGGGGGGGCTACAAATGAGCAGTTCTTC
>TRBJ2-7|TRBV7-2|.|TRBD1
CASSSRTPKDRGSYEQYF
TGTGCCAGCAGCTCAAGAACACCCAAGGACAGGGGGTCGTACGAGCAGTACTTC
>TRBJ1-5|TRBV21-1|.|.
CASSKRRGQSNQPQHF
TGTGCCAGCAGCAAACGGAGGGGGCAAAGCAATCAGCCCCAGCATTTT
>TRBJ2-1|TRBV14|.|.
CASSQGLYNEQFF
TGTGCCAGCAGCCAAGGACTGTACAATGAGCAGTTCTTC
>TRBJ1-1|TRBV7-7|.|TRBD1
CASSSDRGGEAFF
TGTGCTAGCAGCTCCGACAGGGGGGGTGAAGCTTTCTTT
>TRBJ2-7|TRBV27|.|TRBD1
CASSLGDSKAYEQYF
TGTGCCAGCAGTTTGGGGGACAGCAAGGCCTACGAGCAGTACTTC
>TRBJ2-5|TRBV4-3|.|TRBD2
CASSQEPSGGETQYF
TGCGCCAGCAGCCAAGAGCCTAGCGGGGGGGAGACCCAGTACTTC
>TRBJ1-1|TRBV30|.|.
CAWTDRPNTEAFF
TGTGCCTGGACCGACAGGCCGAACACTGAAGCTTTCTTT
>TRBJ1-3|TRBV11-3|.|.
CASSFDTTGTIYF
TGTGCCAGCAGCTTCGACACTACAGGGACCATATATTTT
>TRBJ1-2|TRBV27|.|.
CASSLYPVPRPGHLNYGYTF
TGTGCCAGCAGTTTATACCCAGTGCCCCGACCGGGACACCTTAACTATGGCTACACCTTC
>TRBJ1-1|TRBV25-1|.|.
CASSAPWFEPGQSYGAFF
TGTGCCAGCAGTGCCCCCTGGTTTGAGCCGGGACAATCTTATGGAGCTTTCTTT
>TRBJ1-4|TRBV6-6|.|.
CASSWTQESEKLFF
TGTGCCAGCAGTTGGACACAAGAGAGTGAAAAACTGTTTTTT
>TRBJ2-3|TRBV27|.|.
CASSLQLGPTDTQYF
TGTGCCAGCAGTCTTCAGCTGGGCCCCACAGATACGCAGTATTTT
>TRBJ1-4|TRBV7-8|.|.
CASSLGWGRGQGNEKLFF
TGTGCCAGCAGCTTAGGTTGGGGTCGTGGCCAGGGGAATGAAAAACTGTTTTTT
>TRBJ1-2|TRBV11-2|once|.
CASSRGFCGYTF
TGTGCCAGCAGCCGCGGATTTTGTGGCTACACCTTC
>TRBJ1-2|TRBV28|.|TRBD1
CASSSGDRIYGYTF
TGTGCCAGCAGTTCCGGGGACAGGATCTATGGCTACACCTTC
>TRBJ2-7|TRBV7-7|.|TRBD1
CASSPGTATYEQYF
TGTGCTAGCAGCCCGGGGACAGCTACCTACGAGCAGTACTTC